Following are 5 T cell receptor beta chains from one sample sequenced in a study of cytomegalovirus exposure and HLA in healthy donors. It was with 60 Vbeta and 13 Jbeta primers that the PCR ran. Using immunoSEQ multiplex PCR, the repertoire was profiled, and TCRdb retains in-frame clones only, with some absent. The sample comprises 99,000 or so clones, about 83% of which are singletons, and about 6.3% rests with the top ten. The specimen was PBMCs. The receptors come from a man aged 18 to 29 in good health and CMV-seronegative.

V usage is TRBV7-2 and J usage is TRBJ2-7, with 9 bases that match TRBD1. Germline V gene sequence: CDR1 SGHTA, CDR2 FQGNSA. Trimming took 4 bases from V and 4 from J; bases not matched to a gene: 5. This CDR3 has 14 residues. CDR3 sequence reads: CASSSRTGEYEQYF. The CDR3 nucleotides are TGTGCCAGCAGCTCGAGGACAGGGGAGTACGAGCAGTACTTC.

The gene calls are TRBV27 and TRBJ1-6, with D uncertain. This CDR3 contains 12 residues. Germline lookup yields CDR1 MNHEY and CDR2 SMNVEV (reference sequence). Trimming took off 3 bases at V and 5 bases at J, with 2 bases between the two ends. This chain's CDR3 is CASSFNNSPLHF. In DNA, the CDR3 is TGTGCCAGCAGTTTCAATAATTCACCCCTCCACTTT.

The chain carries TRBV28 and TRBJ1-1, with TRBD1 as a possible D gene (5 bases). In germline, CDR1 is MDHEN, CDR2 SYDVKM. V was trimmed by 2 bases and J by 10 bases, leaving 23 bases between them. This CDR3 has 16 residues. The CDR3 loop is CASSLKVGQPKLRAFF. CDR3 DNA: TGTGCCAGCAGTTTAAAGGTGGGGCAGCCCAAATTGCGAGCTTTCTTT.

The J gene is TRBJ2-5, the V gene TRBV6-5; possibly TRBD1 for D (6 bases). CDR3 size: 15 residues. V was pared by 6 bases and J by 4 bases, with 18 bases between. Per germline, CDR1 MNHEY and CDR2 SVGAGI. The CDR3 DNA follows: TGTGCCAGCAGACCCTCTAGGGCAGGGGTAGAGACCCAGTACTTC. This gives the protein CASRPSRAGVETQYF.

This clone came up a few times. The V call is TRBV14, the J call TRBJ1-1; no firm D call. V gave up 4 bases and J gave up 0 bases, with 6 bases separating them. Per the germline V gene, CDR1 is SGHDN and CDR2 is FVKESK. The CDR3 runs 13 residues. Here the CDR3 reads CASSLVVNTEAFF. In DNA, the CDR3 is TGTGCCAGCAGCCTCGTAGTGAACACTGAAGCTTTCTTT.